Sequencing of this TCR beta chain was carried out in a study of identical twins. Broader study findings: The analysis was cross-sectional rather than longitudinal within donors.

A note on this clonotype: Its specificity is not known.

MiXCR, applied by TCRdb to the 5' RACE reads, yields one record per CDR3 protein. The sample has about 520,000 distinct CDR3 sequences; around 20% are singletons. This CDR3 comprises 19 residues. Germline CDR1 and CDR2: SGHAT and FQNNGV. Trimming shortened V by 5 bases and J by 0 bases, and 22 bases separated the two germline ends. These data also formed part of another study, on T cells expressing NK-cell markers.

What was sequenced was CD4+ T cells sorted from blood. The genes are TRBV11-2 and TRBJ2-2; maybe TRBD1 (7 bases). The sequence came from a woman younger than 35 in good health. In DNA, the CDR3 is TGTGCCAGCAGCCCTTCTCGCGCGGGACAGAGGTCGAACACCGGGGAGCTGTTTTTT. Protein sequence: CASSPSRAGQRSNTGELFF.